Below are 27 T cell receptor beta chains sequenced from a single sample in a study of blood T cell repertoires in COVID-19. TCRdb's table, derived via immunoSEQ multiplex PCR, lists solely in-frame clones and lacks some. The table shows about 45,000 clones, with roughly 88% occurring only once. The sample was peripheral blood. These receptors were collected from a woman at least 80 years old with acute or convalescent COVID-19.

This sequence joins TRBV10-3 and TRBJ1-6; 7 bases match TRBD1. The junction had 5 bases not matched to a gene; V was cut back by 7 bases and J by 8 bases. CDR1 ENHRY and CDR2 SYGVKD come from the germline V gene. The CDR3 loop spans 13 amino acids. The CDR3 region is CAIKGQSHSPLHF. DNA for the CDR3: TGTGCCATCAAGGGACAGTCCCATTCACCCCTCCACTTT.

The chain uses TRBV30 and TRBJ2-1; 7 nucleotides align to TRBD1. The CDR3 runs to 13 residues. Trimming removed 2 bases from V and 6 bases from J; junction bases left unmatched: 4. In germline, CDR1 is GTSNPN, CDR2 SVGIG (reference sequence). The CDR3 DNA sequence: TGTGCCTGGAGTCCAGGGGGAATCAATGAGCAGTTCTTC. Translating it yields CAWSPGGINEQFF.

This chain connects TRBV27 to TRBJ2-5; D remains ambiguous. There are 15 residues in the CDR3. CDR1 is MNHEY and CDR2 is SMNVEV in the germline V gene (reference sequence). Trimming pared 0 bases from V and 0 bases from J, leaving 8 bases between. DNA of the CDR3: TGTGCCAGCAGTTTATCCTTGAGTGACCAAGAGACCCAGTACTTC. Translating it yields CASSLSLSDQETQYF.

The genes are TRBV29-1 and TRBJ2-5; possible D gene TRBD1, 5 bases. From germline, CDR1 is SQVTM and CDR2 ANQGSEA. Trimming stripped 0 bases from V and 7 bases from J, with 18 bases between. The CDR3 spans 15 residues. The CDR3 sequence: CSVEDSRARVGTQYF. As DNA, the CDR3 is TGCAGCGTTGAAGACAGCCGGGCCAGGGTCGGGACCCAGTACTTC. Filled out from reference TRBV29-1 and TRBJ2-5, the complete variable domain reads SAVISQKPSRDICQRGTSLTIQCQVDSQVTMMFWYRQQPGQSLTLIATANQGSEATYESGFVIDKFPISRPNLTFSTLTVSNMSPEDSSIYLCSVEDSRARVGTQYFGPGTRLLVL.

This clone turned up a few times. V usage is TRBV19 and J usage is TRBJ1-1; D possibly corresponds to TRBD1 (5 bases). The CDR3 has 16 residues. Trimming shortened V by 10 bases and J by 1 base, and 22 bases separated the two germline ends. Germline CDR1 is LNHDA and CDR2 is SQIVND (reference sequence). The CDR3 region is CATRERQQVRNTEAFF. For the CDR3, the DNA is TGTGCCACCCGCGAAAGACAGCAAGTGAGGAACACTGAAGCTTTCTTT.

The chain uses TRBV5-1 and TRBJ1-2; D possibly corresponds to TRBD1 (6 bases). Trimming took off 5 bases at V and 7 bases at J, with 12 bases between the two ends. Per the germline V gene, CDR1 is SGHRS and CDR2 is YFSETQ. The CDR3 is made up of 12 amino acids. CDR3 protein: CASSTGQSGYTF. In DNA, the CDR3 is TGCGCCAGCAGTACCGGACAGTCTGGCTACACCTTC.

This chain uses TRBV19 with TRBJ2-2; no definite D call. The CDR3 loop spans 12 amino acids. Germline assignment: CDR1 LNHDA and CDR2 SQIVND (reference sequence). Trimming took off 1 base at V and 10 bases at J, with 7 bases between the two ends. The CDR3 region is CASSIGRLELFF. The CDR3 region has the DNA TGTGCCAGTAGTATAGGGCGGCTGGAGCTGTTTTTT.

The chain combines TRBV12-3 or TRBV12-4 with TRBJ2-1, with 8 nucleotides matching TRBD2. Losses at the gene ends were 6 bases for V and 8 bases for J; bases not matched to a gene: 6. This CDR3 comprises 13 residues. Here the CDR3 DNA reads TGTGCCAGCAGCTATAGCGGGATACATGAGCAGTTCTTC. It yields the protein CASSYSGIHEQFF.

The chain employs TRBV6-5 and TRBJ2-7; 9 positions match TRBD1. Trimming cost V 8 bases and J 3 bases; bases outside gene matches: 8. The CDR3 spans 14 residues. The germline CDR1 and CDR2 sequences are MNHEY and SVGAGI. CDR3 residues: CASCRTGVIYEQYF. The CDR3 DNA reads TGTGCCAGCTGTAGGACAGGGGTAATCTACGAGCAGTACTTC.

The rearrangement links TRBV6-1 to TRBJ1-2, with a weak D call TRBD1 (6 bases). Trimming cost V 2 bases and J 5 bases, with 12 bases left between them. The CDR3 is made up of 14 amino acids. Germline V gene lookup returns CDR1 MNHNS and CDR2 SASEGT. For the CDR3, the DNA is TGTGCCAGCAGTGAATTACAGGGTAATTATGGCTACACCTTC. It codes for CASSELQGNYGYTF.

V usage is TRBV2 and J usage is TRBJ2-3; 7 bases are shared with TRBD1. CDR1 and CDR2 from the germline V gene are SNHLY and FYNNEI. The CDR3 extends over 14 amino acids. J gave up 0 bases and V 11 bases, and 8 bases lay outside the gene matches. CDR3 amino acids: CAGRTGISTDTQYF. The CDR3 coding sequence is TGTGCCGGCCGGACAGGAATAAGCACAGATACGCAGTATTTT.

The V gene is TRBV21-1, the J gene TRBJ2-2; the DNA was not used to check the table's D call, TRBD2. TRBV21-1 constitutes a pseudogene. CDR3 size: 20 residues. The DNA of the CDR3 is TGTGCCAGCAGGCCTATCCGAGGGACTAGCGGGAGCCGCGGCACCGGGGAGCTGTTTTTT. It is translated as CASRPIRGTSGSRGTGELFF.

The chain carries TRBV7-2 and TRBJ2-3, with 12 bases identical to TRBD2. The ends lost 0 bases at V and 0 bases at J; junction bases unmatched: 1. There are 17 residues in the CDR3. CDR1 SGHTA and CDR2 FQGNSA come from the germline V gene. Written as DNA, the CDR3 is TGTGCCAGCAGCTTAGCGGGGACTAGCGGGAGCACAGATACGCAGTATTTT. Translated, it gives CASSLAGTSGSTDTQYF.

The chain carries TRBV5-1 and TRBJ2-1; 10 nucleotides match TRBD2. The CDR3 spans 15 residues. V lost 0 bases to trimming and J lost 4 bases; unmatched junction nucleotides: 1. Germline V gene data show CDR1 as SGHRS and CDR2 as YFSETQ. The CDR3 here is CASSLGTSGYNEQFF. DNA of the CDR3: TGCGCCAGCAGCTTGGGGACTAGCGGATACAATGAGCAGTTCTTC.

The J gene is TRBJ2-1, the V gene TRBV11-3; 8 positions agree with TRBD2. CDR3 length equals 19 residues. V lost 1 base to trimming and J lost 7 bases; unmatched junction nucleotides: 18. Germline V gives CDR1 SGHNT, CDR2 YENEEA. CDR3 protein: CASSLGPFGVAGIANEQFF. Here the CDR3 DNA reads TGTGCCAGCAGCTTAGGTCCCTTTGGGGTAGCGGGAATCGCTAATGAGCAGTTCTTC.

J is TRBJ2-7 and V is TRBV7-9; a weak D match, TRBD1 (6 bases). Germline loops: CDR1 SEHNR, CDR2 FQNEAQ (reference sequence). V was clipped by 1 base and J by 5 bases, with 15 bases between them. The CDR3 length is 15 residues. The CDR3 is CASSLGLTGENEQYF. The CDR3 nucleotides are TGTGCCAGCAGCTTAGGACTGACAGGTGAAAACGAGCAGTACTTC.

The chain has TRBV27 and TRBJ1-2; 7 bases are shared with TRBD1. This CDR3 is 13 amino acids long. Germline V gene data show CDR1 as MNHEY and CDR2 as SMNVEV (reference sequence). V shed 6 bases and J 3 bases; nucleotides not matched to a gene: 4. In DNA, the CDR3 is TGTGCCAGCAGACCTGGGACAGACTATGGCTACACCTTC. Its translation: CASRPGTDYGYTF.

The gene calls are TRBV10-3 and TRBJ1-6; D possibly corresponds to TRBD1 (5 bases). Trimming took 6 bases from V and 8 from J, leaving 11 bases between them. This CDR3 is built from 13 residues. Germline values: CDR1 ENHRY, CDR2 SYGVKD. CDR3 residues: CAISRDFDSPLHF. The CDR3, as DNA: TGTGCCATCAGCAGGGACTTTGATTCACCCCTCCACTTT.

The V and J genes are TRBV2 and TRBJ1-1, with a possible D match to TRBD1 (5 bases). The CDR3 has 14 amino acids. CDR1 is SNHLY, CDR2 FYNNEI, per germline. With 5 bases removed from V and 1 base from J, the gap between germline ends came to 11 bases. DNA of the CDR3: TGTGCCAGCAGTTCTACAGGAAGGAACACTGAAGCTTTCTTT. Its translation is CASSSTGRNTEAFF.

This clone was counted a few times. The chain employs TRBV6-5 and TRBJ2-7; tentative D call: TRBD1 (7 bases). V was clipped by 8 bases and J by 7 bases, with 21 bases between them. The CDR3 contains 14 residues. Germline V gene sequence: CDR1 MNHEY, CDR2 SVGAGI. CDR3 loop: CASGYSQGGMEQYF. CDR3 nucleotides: TGTGCCAGCGGATATTCGCAGGGGGGAATGGAGCAGTACTTC.

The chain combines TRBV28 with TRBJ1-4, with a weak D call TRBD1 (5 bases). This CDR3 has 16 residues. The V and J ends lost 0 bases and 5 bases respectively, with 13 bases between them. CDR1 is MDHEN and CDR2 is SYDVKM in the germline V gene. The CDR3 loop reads CASSLWAGQENEKLFF. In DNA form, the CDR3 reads TGTGCCAGCAGTTTATGGGCGGGGCAGGAAAATGAAAAACTGTTTTTT.

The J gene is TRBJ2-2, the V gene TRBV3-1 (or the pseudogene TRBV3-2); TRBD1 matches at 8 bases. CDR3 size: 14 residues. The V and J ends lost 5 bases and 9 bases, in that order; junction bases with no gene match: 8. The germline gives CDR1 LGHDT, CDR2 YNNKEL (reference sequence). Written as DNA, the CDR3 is TGTGCCAGCAGCTCTCAGGACAGGGCCCGGGAGCTGTTTTTT. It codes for CASSSQDRARELFF.

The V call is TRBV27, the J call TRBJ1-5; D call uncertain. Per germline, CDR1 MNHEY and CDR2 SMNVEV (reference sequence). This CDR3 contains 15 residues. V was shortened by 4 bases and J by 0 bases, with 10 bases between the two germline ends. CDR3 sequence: CASSSEAISNQPQHF. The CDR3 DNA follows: TGTGCCAGCAGTTCCGAGGCGATTAGCAATCAGCCCCAGCATTTT.

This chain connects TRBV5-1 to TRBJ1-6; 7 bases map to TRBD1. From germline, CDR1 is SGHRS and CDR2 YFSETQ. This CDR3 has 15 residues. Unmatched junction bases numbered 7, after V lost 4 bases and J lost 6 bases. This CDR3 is CASSGMTGINSPLHF. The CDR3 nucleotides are TGCGCCAGCAGCGGGATGACAGGGATTAATTCACCCCTCCACTTT.

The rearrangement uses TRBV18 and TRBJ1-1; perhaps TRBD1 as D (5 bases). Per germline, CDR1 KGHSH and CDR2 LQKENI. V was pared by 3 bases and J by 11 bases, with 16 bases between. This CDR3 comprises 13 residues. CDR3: CASSPDGGLSAFF. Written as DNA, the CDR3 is TGTGCCAGCTCACCCGACGGGGGGTTATCGGCTTTCTTT.

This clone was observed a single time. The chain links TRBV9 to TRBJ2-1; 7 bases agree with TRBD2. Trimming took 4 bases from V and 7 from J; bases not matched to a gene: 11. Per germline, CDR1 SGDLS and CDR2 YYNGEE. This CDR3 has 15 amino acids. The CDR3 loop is CASSPQTSLGNEQFF. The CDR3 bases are TGTGCCAGCAGCCCACAGACTAGCCTGGGTAATGAGCAGTTCTTC.

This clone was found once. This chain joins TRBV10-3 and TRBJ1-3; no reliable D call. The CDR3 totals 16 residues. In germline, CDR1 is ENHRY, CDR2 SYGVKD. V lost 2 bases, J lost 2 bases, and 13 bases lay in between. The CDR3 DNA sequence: TGTGCCATCAGTGAGGACTCGGCGTATACTGGAAACACCATATATTTT. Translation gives CAISEDSAYTGNTIYF.